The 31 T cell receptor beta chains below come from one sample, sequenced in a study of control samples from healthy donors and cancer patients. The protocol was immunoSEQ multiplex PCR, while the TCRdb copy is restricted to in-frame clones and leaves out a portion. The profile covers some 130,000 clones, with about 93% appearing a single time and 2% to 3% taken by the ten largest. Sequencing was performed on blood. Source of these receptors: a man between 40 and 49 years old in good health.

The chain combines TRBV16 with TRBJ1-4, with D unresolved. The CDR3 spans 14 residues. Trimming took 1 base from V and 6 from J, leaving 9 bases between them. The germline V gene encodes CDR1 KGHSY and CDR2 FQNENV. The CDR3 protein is CASSQFYGDEKLFF. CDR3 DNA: TGTGCCAGCAGCCAATTTTATGGGGATGAAAAACTGTTTTTT.

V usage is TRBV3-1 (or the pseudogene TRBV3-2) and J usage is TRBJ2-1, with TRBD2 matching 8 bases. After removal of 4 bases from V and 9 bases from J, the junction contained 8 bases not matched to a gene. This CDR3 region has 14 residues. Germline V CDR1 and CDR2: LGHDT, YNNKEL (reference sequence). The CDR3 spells CASSPGGRFVEQFF. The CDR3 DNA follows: TGTGCCAGCAGCCCGGGGGGGCGGTTCGTTGAGCAGTTCTTC.

Written as DNA, the CDR3 is TGTGCCAGCAGCTTAGGCAGCAGGTATGAGCAGTTCTTC. It is translated as CASSLGSRYEQFF. The V gene is TRBV11-2, the J gene TRBJ2-1, with D unresolved. The ends were cut back, 1 base at V and 8 bases at J, with 9 bases in the middle. The CDR3 runs 13 residues. Germline loops: CDR1 SGHAT, CDR2 FQNNGV.

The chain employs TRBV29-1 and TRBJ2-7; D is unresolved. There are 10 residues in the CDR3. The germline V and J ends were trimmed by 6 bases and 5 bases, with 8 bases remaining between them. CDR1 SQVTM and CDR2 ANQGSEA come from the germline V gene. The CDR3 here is CSVDKNEQYF. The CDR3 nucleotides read TGCAGCGTAGATAAGAACGAGCAGTACTTC.

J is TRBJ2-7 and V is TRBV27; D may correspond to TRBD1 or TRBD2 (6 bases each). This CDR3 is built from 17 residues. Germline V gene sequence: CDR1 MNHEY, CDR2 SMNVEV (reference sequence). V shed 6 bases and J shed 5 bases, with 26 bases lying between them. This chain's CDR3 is CASRELQTGGGPHEQYF. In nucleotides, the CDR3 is TGTGCCAGCAGGGAACTCCAAACTGGAGGGGGGCCCCACGAGCAGTACTTC.

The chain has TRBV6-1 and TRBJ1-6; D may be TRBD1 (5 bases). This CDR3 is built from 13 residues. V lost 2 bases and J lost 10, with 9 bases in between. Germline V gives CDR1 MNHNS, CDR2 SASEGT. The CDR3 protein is CASSERGQSPLHF. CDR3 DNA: TGTGCCAGCAGTGAAAGGGGCCAATCACCCCTCCACTTT.

CDR3: CASSLSTNRAAFF. Written as DNA, the CDR3 is TGTGCCAGCAGTTTATCCACGAACCGAGCTGCTTTCTTT. This chain links TRBV12-3 or TRBV12-4 with TRBJ1-1; D call uncertain. The V and J ends lost 2 bases and 11 bases respectively, with 15 bases between them. The CDR3 loop spans 13 amino acids.

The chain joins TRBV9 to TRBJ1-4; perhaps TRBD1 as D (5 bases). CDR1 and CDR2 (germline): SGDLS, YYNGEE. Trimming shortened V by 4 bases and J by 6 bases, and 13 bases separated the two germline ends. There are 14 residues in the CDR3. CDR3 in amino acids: CASSLSGGYEKLFF. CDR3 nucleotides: TGTGCCAGCAGCTTAAGTGGGGGATATGAAAAACTGTTTTTT.

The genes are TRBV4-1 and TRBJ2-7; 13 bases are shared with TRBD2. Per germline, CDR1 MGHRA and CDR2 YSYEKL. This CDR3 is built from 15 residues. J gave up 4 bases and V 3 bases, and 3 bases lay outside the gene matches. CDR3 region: CASSHRTSGGYEQYF. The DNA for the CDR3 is TGCGCCAGCAGCCACCGGACTAGCGGGGGATACGAGCAGTACTTC.

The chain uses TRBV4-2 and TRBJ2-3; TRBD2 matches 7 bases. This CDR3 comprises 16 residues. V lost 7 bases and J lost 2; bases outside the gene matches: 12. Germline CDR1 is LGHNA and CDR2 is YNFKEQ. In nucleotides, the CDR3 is TGTGCCAGCACCACAGCGGGGAGGCCTTACACAGATACGCAGTATTTT. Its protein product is CASTTAGRPYTDTQYF.

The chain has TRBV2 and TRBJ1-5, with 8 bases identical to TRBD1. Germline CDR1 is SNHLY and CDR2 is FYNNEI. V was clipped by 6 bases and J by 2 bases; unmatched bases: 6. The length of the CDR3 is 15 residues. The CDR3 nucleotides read TGTGCCAGCAGCGGCAGGGGGCAGGGCAATCAGCCCCAGCATTTT. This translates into CASSGRGQGNQPQHF. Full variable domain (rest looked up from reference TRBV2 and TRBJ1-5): EPEVTQTPSHQVTQMGQEVILRCVPISNHLYFYWYRQILGQKVEFLVSFYNNEISEKSEIFDDQFSVERPDGSNFTLKIRSTKLEDSAMYFCASSGRGQGNQPQHFGDGTRLSIL.

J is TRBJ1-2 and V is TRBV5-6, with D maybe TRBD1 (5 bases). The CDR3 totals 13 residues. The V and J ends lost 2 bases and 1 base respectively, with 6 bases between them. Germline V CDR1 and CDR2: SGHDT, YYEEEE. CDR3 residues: CASSLGVNYGYTF. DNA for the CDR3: TGTGCCAGCAGCTTAGGGGTTAACTATGGCTACACCTTC.

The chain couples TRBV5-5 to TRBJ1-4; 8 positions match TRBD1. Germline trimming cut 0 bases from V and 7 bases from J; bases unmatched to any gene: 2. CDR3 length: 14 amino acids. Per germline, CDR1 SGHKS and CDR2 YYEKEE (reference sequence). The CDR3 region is CASSLDRGVEKLFF. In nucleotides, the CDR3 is TGTGCCAGCAGCTTGGACAGGGGGGTTGAAAAACTGTTTTTT. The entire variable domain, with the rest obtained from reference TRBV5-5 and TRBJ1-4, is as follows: DAGVTQSPTHLIKTRGQQVTLRCSPISGHKSVSWYQQVLGQGPQFIFQYYEKEERGRGNFPDRFSARQFPNYSSELNVNALLLGDSALYLCASSLDRGVEKLFFGSGTQLSVL.

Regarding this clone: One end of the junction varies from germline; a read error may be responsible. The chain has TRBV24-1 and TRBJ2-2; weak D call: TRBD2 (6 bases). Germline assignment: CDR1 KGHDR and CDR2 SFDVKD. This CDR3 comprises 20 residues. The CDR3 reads CATSGPYRGSSTPADRGAVF. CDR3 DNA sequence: TGTGCCACCAGTGGTCCATACCGGGGGTCCTCTACACCGGCTGACCGGGGAGCTGTTTTT.

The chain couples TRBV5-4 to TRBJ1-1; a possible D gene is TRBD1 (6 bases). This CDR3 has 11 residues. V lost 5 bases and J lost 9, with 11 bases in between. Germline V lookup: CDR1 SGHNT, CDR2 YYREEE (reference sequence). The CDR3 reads CASSSRDKAFF. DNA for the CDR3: TGTGCCAGCAGTTCCCGGGACAAAGCTTTCTTT.

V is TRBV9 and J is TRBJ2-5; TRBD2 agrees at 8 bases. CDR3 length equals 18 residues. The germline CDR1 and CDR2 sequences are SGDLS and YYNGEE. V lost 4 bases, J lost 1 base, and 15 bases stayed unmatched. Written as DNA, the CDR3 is TGTGCCAGCAGCAATCGAGGAGGACTAGCATTCGCCCAAGAGACCCAGTACTTC. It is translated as CASSNRGGLAFAQETQYF.

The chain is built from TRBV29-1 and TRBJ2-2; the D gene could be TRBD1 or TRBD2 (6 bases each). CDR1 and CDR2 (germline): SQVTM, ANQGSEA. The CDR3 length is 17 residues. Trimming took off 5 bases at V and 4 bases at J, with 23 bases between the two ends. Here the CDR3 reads CSVLQGLTLEGTGELFF. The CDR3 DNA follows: TGCAGCGTTCTACAGGGTTTGACGTTGGAGGGCACCGGGGAGCTGTTTTTT.

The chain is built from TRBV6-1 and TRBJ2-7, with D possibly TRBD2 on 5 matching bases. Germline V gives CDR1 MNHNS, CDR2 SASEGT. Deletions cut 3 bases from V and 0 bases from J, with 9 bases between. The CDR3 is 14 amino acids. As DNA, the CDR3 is TGTGCCAGCAGTGAGGCGGGTCGCTCCTACGAGCAGTACTTC. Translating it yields CASSEAGRSYEQYF.

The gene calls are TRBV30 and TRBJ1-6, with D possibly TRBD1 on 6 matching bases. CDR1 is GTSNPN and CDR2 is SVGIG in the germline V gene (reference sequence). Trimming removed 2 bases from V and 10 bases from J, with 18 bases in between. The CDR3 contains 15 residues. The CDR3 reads CAWSPKRGGRSPLHF. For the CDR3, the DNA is TGTGCCTGGAGTCCGAAGAGGGGGGGCCGGTCACCCCTCCACTTT.

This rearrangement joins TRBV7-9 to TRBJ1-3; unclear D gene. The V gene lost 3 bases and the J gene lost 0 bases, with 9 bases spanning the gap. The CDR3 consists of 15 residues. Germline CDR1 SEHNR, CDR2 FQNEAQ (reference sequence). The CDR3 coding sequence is TGTGCCAGCAGCTTGATGGCGAGCTCTGGAAACACCATATATTTT. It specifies CASSLMASSGNTIYF.

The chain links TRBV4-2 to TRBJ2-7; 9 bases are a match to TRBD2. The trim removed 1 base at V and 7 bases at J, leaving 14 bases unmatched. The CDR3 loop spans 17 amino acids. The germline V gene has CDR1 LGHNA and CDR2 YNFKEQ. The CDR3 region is CASSQAGRGGARREQYF. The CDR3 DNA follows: TGTGCCAGCAGCCAAGCCGGGCGCGGGGGGGCCCGTCGGGAGCAGTACTTC.

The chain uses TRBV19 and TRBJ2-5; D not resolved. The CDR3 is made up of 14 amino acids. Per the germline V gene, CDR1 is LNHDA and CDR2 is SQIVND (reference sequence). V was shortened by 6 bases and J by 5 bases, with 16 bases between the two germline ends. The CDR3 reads CASRTPQDSETQYF. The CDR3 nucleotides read TGTGCCAGTAGGACCCCCCAGGATTCCGAGACCCAGTACTTC.

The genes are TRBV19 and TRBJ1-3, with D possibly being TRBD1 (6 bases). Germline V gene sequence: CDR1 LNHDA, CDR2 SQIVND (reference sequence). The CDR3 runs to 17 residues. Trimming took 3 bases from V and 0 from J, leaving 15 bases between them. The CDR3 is CASSIAGTGFSGNTIYF. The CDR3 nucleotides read TGTGCCAGTAGTATCGCGGGCACAGGGTTCTCTGGAAACACCATATATTTT.

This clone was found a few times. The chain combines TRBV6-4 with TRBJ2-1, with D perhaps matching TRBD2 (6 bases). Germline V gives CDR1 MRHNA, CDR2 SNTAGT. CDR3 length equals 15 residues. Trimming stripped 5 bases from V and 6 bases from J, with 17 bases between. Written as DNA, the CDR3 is TGTGCCAGCAGTTCGGGTTTACGGGAGATCAATGAGCAGTTCTTC. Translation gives CASSSGLREINEQFF.

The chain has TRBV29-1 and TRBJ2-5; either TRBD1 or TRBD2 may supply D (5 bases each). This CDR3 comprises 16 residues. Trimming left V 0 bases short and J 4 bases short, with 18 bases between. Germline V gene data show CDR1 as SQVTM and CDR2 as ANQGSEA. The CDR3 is CSVEDLPGRPGETQYF. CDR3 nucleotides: TGCAGCGTTGAAGACCTCCCGGGACGGCCGGGAGAGACCCAGTACTTC. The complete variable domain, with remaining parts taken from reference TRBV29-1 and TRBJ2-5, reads SAVISQKPSRDICQRGTSLTIQCQVDSQVTMMFWYRQQPGQSLTLIATANQGSEATYESGFVIDKFPISRPNLTFSTLTVSNMSPEDSSIYLCSVEDLPGRPGETQYFGPGTRLLVL.

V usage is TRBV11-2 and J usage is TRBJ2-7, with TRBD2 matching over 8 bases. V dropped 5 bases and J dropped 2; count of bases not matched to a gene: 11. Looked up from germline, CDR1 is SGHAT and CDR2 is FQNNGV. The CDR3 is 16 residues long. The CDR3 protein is CASSAQGGGSAYEQYF. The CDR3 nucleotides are TGTGCCAGCAGCGCCCAGGGCGGGGGGTCGGCCTACGAGCAGTACTTC.

For the CDR3, the DNA is TGTGCCAGCAGCCGGGGGTCTGGGTCCAGGGAGACCCAGTACTTC. Protein product: CASSRGSGSRETQYF. The rearrangement joins TRBV3-1 (or the pseudogene TRBV3-2) to TRBJ2-5; perhaps D is TRBD1 or TRBD2 (5 bases each). V dropped 4 bases and J dropped 5 bases, with 17 bases sitting between them. The length of the CDR3 is 15 residues. Germline CDR1 is LGHDT and CDR2 is YNNKEL (reference sequence).

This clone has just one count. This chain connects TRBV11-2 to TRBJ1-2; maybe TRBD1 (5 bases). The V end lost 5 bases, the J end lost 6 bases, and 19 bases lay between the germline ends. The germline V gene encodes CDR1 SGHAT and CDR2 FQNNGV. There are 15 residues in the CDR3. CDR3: CASSRRGGQGDGYTF. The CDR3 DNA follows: TGTGCCAGCAGCCGCCGGGGCGGCCAAGGAGATGGCTACACCTTC.

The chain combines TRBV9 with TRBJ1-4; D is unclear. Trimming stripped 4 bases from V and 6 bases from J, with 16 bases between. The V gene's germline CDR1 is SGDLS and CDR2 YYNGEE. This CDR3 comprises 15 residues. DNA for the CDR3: TGTGCCAGCAGCCCGCGGGTAGACGGGCATGAAAAACTGTTTTTT. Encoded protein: CASSPRVDGHEKLFF. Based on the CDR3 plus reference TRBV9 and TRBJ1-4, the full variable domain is DSGVTQTPKHLITATGQRVTLRCSPRSGDLSVYWYQQSLDQGLQFLIQYYNGEERAKGNILERFSAQQFPDLHSELNLSSLELGDSALYFCASSPRVDGHEKLFFGSGTQLSVL.

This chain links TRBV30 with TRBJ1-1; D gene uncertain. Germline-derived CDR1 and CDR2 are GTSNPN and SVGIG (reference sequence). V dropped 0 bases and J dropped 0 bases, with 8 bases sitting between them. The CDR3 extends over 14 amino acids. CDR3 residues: CAWSVIGLNTEAFF. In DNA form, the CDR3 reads TGTGCCTGGAGTGTAATAGGGTTGAACACTGAAGCTTTCTTT.

The CDR3 region is CASSIDTRGGAQETQYF. Here the CDR3 DNA reads TGTGCCAGTAGTATAGATACCCGGGGAGGAGCCCAAGAGACCCAGTACTTC. The rearrangement links TRBV19 to TRBJ2-5, with D possibly matching TRBD2 (6 bases). CDR1 and CDR2 (germline): LNHDA, SQIVND (reference sequence). The CDR3 has 17 residues. The ends were cut back, 0 bases at V and 1 base at J, with 15 bases in the middle. The full variable domain, rest sourced from reference TRBV19 and TRBJ2-5, is DGGITQSPKYLFRKEGQNVTLSCEQNLNHDAMYWYRQDPGQGLRLIYYSQIVNDFQKGDIAEGYSVSREKKESFPLTVTSAQKNPTAFYLCASSIDTRGGAQETQYFGPGTRLLVL.